The present T cell receptor beta chain was sequenced within a study of CD8 T cells in ankylosing spondylitis. The CDR3 runs 14 residues. Trimming took 0 bases from V and 7 from J, leaving 10 bases between them. Per the germline V gene, CDR1 is SGDLS and CDR2 is YYNGEE. This clonotype was seen at least ten times. In TCRdb, the 5' RACE reads were re-called with MiXCR into one record per CDR3 protein. The table records about 42,000 distinct CDR3 sequences, about 4% of them present only once. The clonotype originates from a female donor with ankylosing spondylitis or in good health (not recorded which). Sequences were obtained from blood, either unsorted or a sorted T cell fraction (not recorded which). J is TRBJ1-4 and V is TRBV9, with D hard to call. The CDR3 sequence is CASSVAAGGEKLFF. CDR3 nucleotide sequence: TGTGCCAGCAGCGTAGCGGCAGGAGGTGAAAAACTGTTTTTT.